This TCR beta chain was sequenced for a study of shared clonotypes between healthy human individuals. This CDR3 comprises 15 residues. Trimming cost V 3 bases and J 0 bases, with 6 bases left between them. CDR1 LNHDA and CDR2 SQIVND come from the germline V gene (reference sequence). The study, taken as a whole, reports: Naive subsets, compared against memory subsets, generally had larger estimated richness values.

Sequencing used immunoSEQ multiplex PCR; TCRdb keeps in-frame clones, though not all of them. Among hundreds of thousands of clones listed, around 73% were seen once. Remarks on this clone: The target antigen is unknown.

This sequence originates from a woman younger than 45 in good health. The V gene is TRBV19, the J gene TRBJ2-6; no firm D call. The sample consisted of memory CD4+ T cells sorted from blood. The subset was: CD45RA-negative fraction. This CDR3 reads CASSILSSGANVLTF. The DNA for the CDR3 is TGTGCCAGTAGTATCCTGTCCTCTGGGGCCAACGTCCTGACTTTC.